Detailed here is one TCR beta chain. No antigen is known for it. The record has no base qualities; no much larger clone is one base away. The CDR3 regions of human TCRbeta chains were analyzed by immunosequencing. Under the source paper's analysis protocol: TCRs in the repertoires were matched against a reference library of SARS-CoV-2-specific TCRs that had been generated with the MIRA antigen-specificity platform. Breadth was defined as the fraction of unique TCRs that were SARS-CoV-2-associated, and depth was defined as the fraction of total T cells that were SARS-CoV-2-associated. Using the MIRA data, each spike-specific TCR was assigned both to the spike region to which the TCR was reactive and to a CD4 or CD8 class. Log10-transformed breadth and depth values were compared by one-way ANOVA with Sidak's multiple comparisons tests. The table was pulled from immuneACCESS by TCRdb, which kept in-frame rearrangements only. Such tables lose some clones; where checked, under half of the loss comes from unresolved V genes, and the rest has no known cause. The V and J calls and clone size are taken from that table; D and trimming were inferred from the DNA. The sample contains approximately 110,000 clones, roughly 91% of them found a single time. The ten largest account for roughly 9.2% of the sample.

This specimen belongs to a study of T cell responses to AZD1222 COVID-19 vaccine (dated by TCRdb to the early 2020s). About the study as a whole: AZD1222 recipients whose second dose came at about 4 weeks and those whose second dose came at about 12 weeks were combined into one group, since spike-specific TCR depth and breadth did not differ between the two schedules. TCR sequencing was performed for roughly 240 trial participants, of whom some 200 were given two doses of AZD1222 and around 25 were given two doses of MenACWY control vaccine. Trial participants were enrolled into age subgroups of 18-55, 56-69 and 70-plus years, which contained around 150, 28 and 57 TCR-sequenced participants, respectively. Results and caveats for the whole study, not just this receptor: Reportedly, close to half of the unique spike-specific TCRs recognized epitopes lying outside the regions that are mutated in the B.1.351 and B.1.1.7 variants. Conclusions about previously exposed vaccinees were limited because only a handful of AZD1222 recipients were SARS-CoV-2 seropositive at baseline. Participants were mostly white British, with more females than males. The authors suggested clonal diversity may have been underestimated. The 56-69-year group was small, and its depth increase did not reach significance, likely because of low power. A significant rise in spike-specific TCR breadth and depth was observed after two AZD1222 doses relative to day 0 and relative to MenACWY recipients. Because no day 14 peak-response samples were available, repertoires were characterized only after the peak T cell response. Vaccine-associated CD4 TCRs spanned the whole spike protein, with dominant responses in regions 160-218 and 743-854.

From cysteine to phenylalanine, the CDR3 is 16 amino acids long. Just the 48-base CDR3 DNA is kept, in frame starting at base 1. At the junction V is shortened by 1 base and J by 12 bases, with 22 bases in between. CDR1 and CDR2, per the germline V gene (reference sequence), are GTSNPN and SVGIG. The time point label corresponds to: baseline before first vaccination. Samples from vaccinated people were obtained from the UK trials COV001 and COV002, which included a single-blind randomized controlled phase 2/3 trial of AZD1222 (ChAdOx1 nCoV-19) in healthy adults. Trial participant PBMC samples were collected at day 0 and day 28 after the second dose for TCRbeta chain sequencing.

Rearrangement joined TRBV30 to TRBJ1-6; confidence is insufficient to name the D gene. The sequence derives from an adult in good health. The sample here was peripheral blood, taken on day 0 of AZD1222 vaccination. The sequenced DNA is TGTGCCTGGAGTGCTCTGTTGGGCCCCCAGACGGGACCCCTCCACTTT. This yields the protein CAWSALLGPQTGPLHF.